These T cell receptor beta chains were read from a single sample in a study of tumor-infiltrating lymphocytes in primary liver carcinoma. MiXCR was run by TCRdb on the multiplex PCR reads, yielding one entry per CDR3 protein. Of around 99,000 distinct CDR3 sequences in the sample, around 68% were seen once. The sequencing sample was made of tumor-adjacent normal liver tissue. The receptors stem from a man aged 35-49 years with primary liver carcinoma and hepatitis B virus infection. Each CDR3 is given with its conserved first and last residue. A D gene is named only where the DNA matches it firmly. Only some rows state a clone size, as once, few, many or a class for expanded clones.

len | d_gene | j_gene | abundance | v_gene | CDR3nt | CDR3aa
16 | - | TRBJ1-2 | - | TRBV11-2 | TGTGCCAGTAGCTTAGGTGGTGCAGGTACCCTCTATGGCCACACCTTC | CASSLGGAGTLYGHTF
17 | - | TRBJ2-2 | many | TRBV6-5 | TGTGCCAGCAGCCAGTACCAGCCAAGCGCGAACACCGGGGAGCTGTTTTTT | CASSQYQPSANTGELFF
16 | TRBD1 | TRBJ2-7 | - | TRBV15 | TGTGCCACCAGCAGGGCCCCGGGACAGGGGACCTGCGAGCAGTACTTC | CATSRAPGQGTCEQYF
17 | TRBD2 | TRBJ2-2 | - | TRBV11-2 | TGTGCCAGCAGCGGAGGACTAGCGGGGCGGAACACTGTGGAGCTGTTTTTT | CASSGGLAGRNTVELFF
14 | - | TRBJ2-2 | - | TRBV29-1 | TGCAGCGTTGAATCACAATCGAGCACCTGGGAGCTGCTTTTT | CSVESQSSTWELLF
14 | - | TRBJ2-1 | few | TRBV5-1 | TGCGCCAGCAGCTTGTACAGATTCAACAATGAGCAGTTCTTC | CASSLYRFNNEQFF
12 | - | TRBJ1-5 | many | TRBV12-3/TRBV12-4 | TGTGCCAGCAGTCTCTGGGAGCAGCCCCAGCATTTT | CASSLWEQPQHF
16 | TRBD1 | TRBJ1-1 | - | TRBV6-5 | TGTGCCAGCAGTCCGTATGGACAGGGAGATAGCACTGAAGTTTTCTTT | CASSPYGQGDSTEVFF
16 | TRBD2 | TRBJ2-1 | - | TRBV7-9 | TGTGCCAGCACCCAGATCCGAAGCGGGGGTTACAATGAGCAGTTCTTC | CASTQIRSGGYNEQFF
18 | - | TRBJ2-7 | - | TRBV28 | TGTGCCAGCAGTTTGGGTCCAGGGACCGGGCTACGGGCCTACGAGCAGTACTTC | CASSLGPGTGLRAYEQYF
13 | TRBD1 | TRBJ1-1 | - | TRBV11-3 | TGTGCCAGCAGCTTAGAAGGGGGCACTGATGCTTTCTTT | CASSLEGGTDAFF
14 | - | TRBJ1-5 | many | TRBV5-1 | TGCGCCAGCAGCTTGGAGTCAGGGAGTCAGCCCCAGCATTTT | CASSLESGSQPQHF
16 | TRBD2 | TRBJ2-7 | many | TRBV4-2 | TGTGCCAGCAGCCAAGGGGAGCTAGCGGGAGGCCACGAGCAGTACTTC | CASSQGELAGGHEQYF
16 | TRBD2 | TRBJ2-7 | - | TRBV7-8 | TGTGCCGACAGCTTAGAACTAGCGGGTAACTCCTACGAGCAGTACTTC | CADSLELAGNSYEQYF
14 | TRBD2 | TRBJ2-5 | - | TRBV11-3 | TGTGTCAGCGGCGAAGCGGGAGTTCAAGAGACCCAGTACTTC | CVSGEAGVQETQYF
16 | - | TRBJ2-1 | - | TRBV11-2 | TGTACTAGCAGCTCGCCCGGTGGGGGGCCCTACAATAAGCAGTTCTTC | CTSSSPGGGPYNKQFF
13 | - | TRBJ2-4 | - | TRBV11-2 | TGTGCCAGCAGCTTTTACGGTGTGGATATTCAGTGCTTC | CASSFYGVDIQCF
13 | - | TRBJ2-7 | - | TRBV20-1 | TGCAGTGCTCTACACTCCCGTGGAGGCGAGCAGTACTTC | CSALHSRGGEQYF
17 | - | TRBJ2-2 | - | TRBV11-2 | TGTGCCAGCAGCTCCCGTCGACAGGGAAGAGACACCGGGGGGCTGTTTTTC | CASSSRRQGRDTGGLFF
13 | - | TRBJ2-7 | - | TRBV11-2 | TGTGCCAGCAGCTTAGGCCCGAAGTATGAGCGGTACTTC | CASSLGPKYERYF
15 | TRBD1 | TRBJ2-5 | - | TRBV11-2 | TGTGACAGTAGCACCCCAGAGACAGGGGAAGAGACCCAGTACTTC | CDSSTPETGEETQYF
14 | - | TRBJ1-5 | - | TRBV10-2 | TGCGTCAGCCTGGAGATATATAGCAATCAGCCCCAGCATTTT | CVSLEIYSNQPQHF
14 | - | TRBJ2-1 | - | TRBV29-1 | TGCTGCGCTACGGGTGGAGTGGCCTACAATGAGCAGTTCTTC | CCATGGVAYNEQFF
17 | TRBD2 | TRBJ2-1 | - | TRBV6-4 | TGTGCCAGCAGCCCTGGGACTAGCGGGAGGGCCGGGAATGAGCAATTCTTC | CASSPGTSGRAGNEQFF
14 | - | TRBJ1-1 | - | TRBV11-1 | TGTGCCAGCAGCTTAAGGGGTTTGAACATTGTAGCTTTCTTT | CASSLRGLNIVAFF
15 | - | TRBJ1-5 | - | TRBV12-3/TRBV12-4 | TGTGCCAGCAGTTTAATGGGATATGGCAATCAGCCCCAACATTTT | CASSLMGYGNQPQHF
16 | - | TRBJ1-1 | - | TRBV6-5 | TGTGCAAGCAGTTACGCGGGACCCTGGGATGAGGCTGAAGCTTTCTTT | CASSYAGPWDEAEAFF
14 | - | TRBJ2-4 | - | TRBV5-6 | TGTGCCAGCAGTTTGGGGCACCGCATAAACATTCAGTACTTC | CASSLGHRINIQYF
19 | TRBD1 | TRBJ2-1 | - | TRBV7-8 | TGTGCCACATCTGACTCGGCAGGGGGTCGTTATATCTCCTACAATGAGCAGTTCTTT | CATSDSAGGRYISYNEQFF